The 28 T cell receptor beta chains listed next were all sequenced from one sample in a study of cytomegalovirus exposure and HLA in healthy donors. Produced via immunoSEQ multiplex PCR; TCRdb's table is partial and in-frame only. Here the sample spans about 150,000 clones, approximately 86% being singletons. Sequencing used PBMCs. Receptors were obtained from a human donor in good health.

As DNA, the CDR3 is TGTGCCAGCAGTAAGGACAGCGCCCAAGAGACCCAGTACTTC. Translated, it gives CASSKDSAQETQYF. The chain links TRBV2 to TRBJ2-5; TRBD1 is a possible D gene (6 bases). Per the germline V gene, CDR1 is SNHLY and CDR2 is FYNNEI. V lost 5 bases and J lost 1, with 11 bases in between. The length of the CDR3 is 14 residues. Based on the CDR3 plus reference TRBV2 and TRBJ2-5, the full variable domain is EPEVTQTPSHQVTQMGQEVILRCVPISNHLYFYWYRQILGQKVEFLVSFYNNEISEKSEIFDDQFSVERPDGSNFTLKIRSTKLEDSAMYFCASSKDSAQETQYFGPGTRLLVL.

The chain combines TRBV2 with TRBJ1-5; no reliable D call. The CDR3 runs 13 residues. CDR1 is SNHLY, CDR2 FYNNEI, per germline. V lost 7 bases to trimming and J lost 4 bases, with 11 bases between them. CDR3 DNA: TGTGCCAGCAACCTGGGCAGGAATCAGCCCCAGCATTTT. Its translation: CASNLGRNQPQHF.

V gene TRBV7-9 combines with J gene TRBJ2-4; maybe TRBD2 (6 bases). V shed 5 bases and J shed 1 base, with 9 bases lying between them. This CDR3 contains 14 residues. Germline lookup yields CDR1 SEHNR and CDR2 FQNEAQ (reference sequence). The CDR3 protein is CASSLGGAKNIQYF. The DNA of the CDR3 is TGTGCCAGCAGCCTGGGGGGTGCCAAAAACATTCAGTACTTC.

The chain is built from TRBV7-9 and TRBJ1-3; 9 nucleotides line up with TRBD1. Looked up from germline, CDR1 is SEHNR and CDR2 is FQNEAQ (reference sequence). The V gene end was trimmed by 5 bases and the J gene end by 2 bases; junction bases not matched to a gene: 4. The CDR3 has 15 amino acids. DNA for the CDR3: TGTGCCAGCAGCCCCACAGGGGGCCCTGGAAACACCATATATTTT. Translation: CASSPTGGPGNTIYF.

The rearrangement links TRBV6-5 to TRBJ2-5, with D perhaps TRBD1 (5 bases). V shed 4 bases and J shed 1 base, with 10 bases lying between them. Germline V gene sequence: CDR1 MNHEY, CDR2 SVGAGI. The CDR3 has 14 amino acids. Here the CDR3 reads CASSLRGSQETQYF. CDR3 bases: TGTGCCAGCAGTTTAAGGGGTTCCCAAGAGACCCAGTACTTC.

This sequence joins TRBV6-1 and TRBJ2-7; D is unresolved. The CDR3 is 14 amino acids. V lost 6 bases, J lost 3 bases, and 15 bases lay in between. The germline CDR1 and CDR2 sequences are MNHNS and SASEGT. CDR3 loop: CASSIPLRHYEQYF. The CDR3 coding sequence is TGTGCCAGCAGCATCCCCTTGAGGCACTACGAGCAGTACTTC.

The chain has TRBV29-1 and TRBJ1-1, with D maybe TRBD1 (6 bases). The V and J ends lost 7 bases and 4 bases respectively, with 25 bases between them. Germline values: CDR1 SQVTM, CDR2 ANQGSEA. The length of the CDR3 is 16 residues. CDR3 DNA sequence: TGCAGCGCTAGTTGGGGAGACAGGTCCCTCAGCACTGAAGCTTTCTTT. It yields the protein CSASWGDRSLSTEAFF. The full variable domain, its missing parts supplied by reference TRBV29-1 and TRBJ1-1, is SAVISQKPSRDICQRGTSLTIQCQVDSQVTMMFWYRQQPGQSLTLIATANQGSEATYESGFVIDKFPISRPNLTFSTLTVSNMSPEDSSIYLCSASWGDRSLSTEAFFGQGTRLTVV.

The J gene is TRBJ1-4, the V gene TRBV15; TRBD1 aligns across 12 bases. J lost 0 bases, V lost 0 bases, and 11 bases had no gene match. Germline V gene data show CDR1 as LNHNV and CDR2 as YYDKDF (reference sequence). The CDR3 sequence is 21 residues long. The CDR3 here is CATSRELGRDRGRSTNEKLFF. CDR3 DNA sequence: TGTGCCACCAGCAGAGAGTTAGGTCGGGACAGGGGGCGATCAACTAATGAAAAACTGTTTTTT.

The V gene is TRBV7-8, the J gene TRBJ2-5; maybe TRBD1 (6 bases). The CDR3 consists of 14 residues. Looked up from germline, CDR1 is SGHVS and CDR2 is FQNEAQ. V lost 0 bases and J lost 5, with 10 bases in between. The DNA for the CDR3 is TGTGCCAGCAGCTTAGCCCAGGGGTACGAGACCCAGTACTTC. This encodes CASSLAQGYETQYF.

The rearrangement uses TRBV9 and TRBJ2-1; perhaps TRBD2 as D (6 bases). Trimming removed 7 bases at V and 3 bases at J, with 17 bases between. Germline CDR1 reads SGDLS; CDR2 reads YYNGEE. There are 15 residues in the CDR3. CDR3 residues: CASGRRDSFYNEQFF. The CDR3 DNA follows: TGTGCCAGCGGAAGGAGGGACTCCTTCTACAATGAGCAGTTCTTC.

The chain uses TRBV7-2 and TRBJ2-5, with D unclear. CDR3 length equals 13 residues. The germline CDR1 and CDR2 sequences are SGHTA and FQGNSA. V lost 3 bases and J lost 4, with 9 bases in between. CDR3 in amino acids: CASSFPPGETQYF. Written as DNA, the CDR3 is TGTGCCAGCAGCTTCCCCCCGGGAGAGACCCAGTACTTC.

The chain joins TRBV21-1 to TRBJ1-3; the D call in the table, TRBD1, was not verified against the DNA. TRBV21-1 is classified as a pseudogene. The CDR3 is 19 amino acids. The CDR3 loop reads CASSNGGETRDRTGNTIYF. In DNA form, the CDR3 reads TGTGCCAGCAGCAACGGGGGAGAAACCCGGGACAGAACCGGAAACACCATATATTTT.

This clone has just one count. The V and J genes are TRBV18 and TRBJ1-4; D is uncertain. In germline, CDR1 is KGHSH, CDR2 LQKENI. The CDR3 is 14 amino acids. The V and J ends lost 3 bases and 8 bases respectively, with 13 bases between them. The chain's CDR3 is CASSPTGYQEKLFF. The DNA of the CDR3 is TGTGCCAGCTCACCGACGGGGTATCAAGAAAAACTGTTTTTT.

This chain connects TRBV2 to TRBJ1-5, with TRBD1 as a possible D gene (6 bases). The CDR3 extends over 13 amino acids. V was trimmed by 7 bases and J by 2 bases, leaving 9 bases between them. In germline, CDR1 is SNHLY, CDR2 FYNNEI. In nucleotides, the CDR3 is TGTGCCAGCAATCGACAGGGCAATCAGCCCCAGCATTTT. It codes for CASNRQGNQPQHF. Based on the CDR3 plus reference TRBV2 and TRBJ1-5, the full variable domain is EPEVTQTPSHQVTQMGQEVILRCVPISNHLYFYWYRQILGQKVEFLVSFYNNEISEKSEIFDDQFSVERPDGSNFTLKIRSTKLEDSAMYFCASNRQGNQPQHFGDGTRLSIL.

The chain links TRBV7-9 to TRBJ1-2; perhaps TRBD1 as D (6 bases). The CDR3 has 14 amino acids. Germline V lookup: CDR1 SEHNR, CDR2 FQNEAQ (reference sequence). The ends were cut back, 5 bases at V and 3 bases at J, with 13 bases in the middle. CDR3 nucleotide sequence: TGTGCCAGCAGCCAGGGCCAGGGGTACTATGGCTACACCTTC. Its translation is CASSQGQGYYGYTF.

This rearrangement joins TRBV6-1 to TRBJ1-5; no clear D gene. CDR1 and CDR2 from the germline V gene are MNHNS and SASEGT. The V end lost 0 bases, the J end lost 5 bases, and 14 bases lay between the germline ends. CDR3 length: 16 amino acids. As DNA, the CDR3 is TGTGCCAGCAGTGAAGCGCGGAGGGTGTGGGATCAGCCCCAGCATTTT. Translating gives CASSEARRVWDQPQHF.

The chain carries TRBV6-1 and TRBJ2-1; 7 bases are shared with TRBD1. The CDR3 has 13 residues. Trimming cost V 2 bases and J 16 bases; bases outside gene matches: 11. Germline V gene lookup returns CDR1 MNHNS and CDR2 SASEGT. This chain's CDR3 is CASSEKDRALFFF. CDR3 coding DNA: TGTGCCAGCAGTGAAAAAGACAGGGCATTATTTTTCTTC.

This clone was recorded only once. The DNA of the CDR3 is TGTGCCAGCAGTTACCAACGGAGGCTTGGAAACACCATATATTTT. Amino acids: CASSYQRRLGNTIYF. V usage is TRBV28 and J usage is TRBJ1-3; D remains ambiguous. Germline CDR1 and CDR2: MDHEN and SYDVKM. The CDR3 runs to 15 residues. The V end lost 4 bases, the J end lost 3 bases, and 13 bases lay between the germline ends.

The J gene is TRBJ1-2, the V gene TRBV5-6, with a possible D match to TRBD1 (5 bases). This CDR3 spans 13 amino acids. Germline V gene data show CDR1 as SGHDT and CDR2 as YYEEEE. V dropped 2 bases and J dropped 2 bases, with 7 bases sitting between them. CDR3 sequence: CASSFQGNYGYTF. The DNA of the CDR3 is TGTGCCAGCAGCTTCCAGGGAAACTATGGCTACACCTTC.

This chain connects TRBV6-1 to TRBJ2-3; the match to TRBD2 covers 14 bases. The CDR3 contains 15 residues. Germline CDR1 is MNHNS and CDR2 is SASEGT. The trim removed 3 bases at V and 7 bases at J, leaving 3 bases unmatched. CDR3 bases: TGTGCCAGCAGTGAGACTAGCGGGGGGGCCTATACGCAGTATTTT. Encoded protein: CASSETSGGAYTQYF.

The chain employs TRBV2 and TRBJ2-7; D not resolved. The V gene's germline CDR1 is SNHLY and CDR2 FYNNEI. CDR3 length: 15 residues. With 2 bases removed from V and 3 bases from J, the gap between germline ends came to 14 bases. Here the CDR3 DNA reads TGTGCCAGCAGTGAACAGGTACGGCCTGGCTACGAGCAGTACTTC. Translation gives CASSEQVRPGYEQYF.

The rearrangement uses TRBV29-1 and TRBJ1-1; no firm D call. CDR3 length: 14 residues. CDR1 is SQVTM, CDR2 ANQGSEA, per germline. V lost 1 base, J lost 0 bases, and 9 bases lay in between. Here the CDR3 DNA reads TGCAGCGTTGAAGCGCCACAGCTGAACACTGAAGCTTTCTTT. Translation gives CSVEAPQLNTEAFF. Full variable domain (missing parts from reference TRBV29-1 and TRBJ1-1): SAVISQKPSRDICQRGTSLTIQCQVDSQVTMMFWYRQQPGQSLTLIATANQGSEATYESGFVIDKFPISRPNLTFSTLTVSNMSPEDSSIYLCSVEAPQLNTEAFFGQGTRLTVV.

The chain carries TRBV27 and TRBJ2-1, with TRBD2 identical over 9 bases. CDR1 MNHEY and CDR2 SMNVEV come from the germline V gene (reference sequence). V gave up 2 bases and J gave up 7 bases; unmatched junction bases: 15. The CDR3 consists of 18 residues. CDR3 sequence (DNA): TGTGCCAGCAGTTTAAGGTCGCGGCGGGAGGGTTCCTCAAATGAGCAGTTCTTC. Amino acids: CASSLRSRREGSSNEQFF.

The DNA of the CDR3 is TGTGCCAGCAGTTATGGAGGGACCCCCGTGACCTTC. This codes for CASSYGGTPVTF. V usage is TRBV6-5 and J usage is TRBJ1-2; maybe TRBD1 (5 bases). The CDR3 covers 12 residues. CDR1 is MNHEY and CDR2 is SVGAGI in the germline V gene. V lost 3 bases and J lost 14, with 16 bases in between.

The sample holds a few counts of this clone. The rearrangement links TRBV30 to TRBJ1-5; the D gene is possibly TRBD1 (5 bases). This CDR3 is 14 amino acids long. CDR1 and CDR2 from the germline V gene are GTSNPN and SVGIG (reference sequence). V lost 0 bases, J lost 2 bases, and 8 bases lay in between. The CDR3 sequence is CAWSVAGGNQPQHF. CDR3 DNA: TGTGCCTGGAGTGTGGCGGGGGGCAATCAGCCCCAGCATTTT. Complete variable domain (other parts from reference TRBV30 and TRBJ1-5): SQTIHQWPATLVQPVGSPLSLECTVEGTSNPNLYWYRQAAGRGLQLLFYSVGIGQISSEVPQNLSASRPQDRQFILSSKKLLLSDSGFYLCAWSVAGGNQPQHFGDGTRLSIL.

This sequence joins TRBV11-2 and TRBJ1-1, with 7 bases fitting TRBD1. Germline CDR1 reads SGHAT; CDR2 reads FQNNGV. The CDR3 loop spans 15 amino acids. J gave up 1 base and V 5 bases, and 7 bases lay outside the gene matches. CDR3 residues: CASSPTWDRNTEAFF. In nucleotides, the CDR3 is TGTGCCAGCAGCCCTACCTGGGACAGGAACACTGAAGCTTTCTTT. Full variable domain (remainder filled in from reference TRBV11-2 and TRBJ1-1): EAGVAQSPRYKIIEKRQSVAFWCNPISGHATLYWYQQILGQGPKLLIQFQNNGVVDDSQLPKDRFSAERLKGVDSTLKIQPAKLEDSAVYLCASSPTWDRNTEAFFGQGTRLTVV.

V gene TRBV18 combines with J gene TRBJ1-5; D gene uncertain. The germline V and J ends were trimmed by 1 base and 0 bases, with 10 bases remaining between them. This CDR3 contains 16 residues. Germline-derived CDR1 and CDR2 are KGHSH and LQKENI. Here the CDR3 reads CASSPHSAYSNQPQHF. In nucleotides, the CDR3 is TGTGCCAGCTCACCACACAGTGCATATAGCAATCAGCCCCAGCATTTT.

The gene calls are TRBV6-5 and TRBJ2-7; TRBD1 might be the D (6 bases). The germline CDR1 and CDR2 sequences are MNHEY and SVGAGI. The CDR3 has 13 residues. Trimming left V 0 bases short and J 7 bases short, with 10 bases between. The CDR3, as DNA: TGTGCCAGCAGTTACTCGAAAGGGGGAGAGCAGTACTTC. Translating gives CASSYSKGGEQYF.